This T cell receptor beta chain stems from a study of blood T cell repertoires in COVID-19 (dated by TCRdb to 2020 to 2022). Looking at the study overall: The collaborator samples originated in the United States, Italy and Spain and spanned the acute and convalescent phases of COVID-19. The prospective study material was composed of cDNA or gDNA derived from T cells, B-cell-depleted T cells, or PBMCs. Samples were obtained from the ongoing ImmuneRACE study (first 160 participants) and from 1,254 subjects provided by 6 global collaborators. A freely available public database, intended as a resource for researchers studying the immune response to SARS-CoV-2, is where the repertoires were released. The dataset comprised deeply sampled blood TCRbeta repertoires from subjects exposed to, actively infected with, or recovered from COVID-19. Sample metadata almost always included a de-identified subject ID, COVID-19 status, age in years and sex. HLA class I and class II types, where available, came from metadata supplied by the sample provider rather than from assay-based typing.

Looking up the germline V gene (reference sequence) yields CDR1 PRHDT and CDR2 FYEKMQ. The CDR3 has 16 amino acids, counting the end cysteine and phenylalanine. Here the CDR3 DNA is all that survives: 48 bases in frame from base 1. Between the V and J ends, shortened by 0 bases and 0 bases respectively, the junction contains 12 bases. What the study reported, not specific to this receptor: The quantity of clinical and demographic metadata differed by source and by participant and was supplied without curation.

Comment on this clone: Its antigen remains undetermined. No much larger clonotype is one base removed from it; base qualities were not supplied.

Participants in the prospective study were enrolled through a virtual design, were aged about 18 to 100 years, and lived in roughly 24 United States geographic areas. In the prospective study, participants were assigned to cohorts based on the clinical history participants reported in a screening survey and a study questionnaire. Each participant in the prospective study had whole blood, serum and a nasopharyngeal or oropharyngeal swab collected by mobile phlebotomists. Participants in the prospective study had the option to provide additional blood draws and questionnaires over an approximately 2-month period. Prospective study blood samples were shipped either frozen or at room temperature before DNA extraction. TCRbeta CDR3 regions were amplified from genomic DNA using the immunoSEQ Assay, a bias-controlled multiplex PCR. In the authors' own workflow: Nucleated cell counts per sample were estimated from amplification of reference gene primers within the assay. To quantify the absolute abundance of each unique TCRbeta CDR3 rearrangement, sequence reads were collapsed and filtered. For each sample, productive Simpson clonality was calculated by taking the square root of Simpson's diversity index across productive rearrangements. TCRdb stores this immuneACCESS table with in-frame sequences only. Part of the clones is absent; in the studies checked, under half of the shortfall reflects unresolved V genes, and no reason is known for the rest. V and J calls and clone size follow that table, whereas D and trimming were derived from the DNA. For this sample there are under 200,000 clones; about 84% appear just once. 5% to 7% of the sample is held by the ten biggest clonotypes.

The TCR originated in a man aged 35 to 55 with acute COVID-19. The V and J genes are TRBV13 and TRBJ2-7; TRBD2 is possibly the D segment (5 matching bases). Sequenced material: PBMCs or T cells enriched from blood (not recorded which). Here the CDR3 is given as CASSLGFGGYSYEQYF. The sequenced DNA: TGTGCCAGCAGCTTAGGGTTCGGAGGATACTCCTACGAGCAGTACTTC.